This entry lists 26 T cell receptor beta chains sequenced from one sample in a study of T cells in Graves' hyperthyroidism and ophthalmopathy (dated by TCRdb to between 2018 and 2020). Library method: multiplex PCR. These reads were obtained on an Illumina HiSeq 2000. Amplification of TCR beta CDR3 regions was carried out from RNA transcripts. The TCR CDR3 was subjected to a first round of RT-PCR using the HTBI primer set and the Qiagen OneStep RT-PCR kit. TCRdb handled the public reads itself, with Q25 trimming in fastp and clone calling in MiXCR, and kept productive beta chains. When rows share a CDR3 protein, they turn into one entry using the most common DNA and genes. For this sample the table gives hundreds of thousands of distinct CDR3 sequences, of which around a sixth were detected only once. The leading ten clones occupy approximately 8% of the sample. Sequencing used blood. The receptors were gathered from a woman between 18 and 30 years old with Graves' hyperthyroidism.

The chain combines TRBV2 with TRBJ1-1; D not certain. The CDR3 is 15 residues long. CDR1 is SNHLY and CDR2 is FYNNEI in the germline V gene. The V gene lost 0 bases and the J gene lost 1 base, with 9 bases spanning the gap. The CDR3 is CASSEAGRGNTEAFF. The DNA of the CDR3 is TGTGCCAGCAGTGAAGCAGGGCGGGGGAACACTGAAGCTTTCTTT.

This clonotype was found many times. J is TRBJ2-1 and V is TRBV19, with D possibly called TRBD1 or TRBD2 (6 bases each). The ends were cut back, 5 bases at V and 9 bases at J, with 26 bases in the middle. CDR3 length: 17 amino acids. Germline CDR1 LNHDA, CDR2 SQIVND (reference sequence). The CDR3 DNA reads as TGTGCCAGTAGTTCCGGAGGGGGGAATTTGGGATCGGGTGAGCAGTTCTTC. Protein product: CASSSGGGNLGSGEQFF.

This clonotype occurred many times. The chain employs TRBV7-3 and TRBJ2-3; 7 positions agree with TRBD1. Germline CDR1 SGHTA, CDR2 FQGTGA. The length of the CDR3 is 16 residues. V dropped 4 bases and J dropped 4; count of bases not matched to a gene: 11. The CDR3 bases are TGTGCCAGCAGCTCATACCAAACCACAGGGGCAGATACGCAGTATTTT. The encoded protein is CASSSYQTTGADTQYF.

The chain combines TRBV7-8 with TRBJ2-3; D gene ambiguous. The CDR3 runs 16 residues. Trimming left V 5 bases short and J 2 bases short, with 17 bases between. Germline assignment: CDR1 SGHVS and CDR2 FQNEAQ. The CDR3 spells CASSHLARTVTDTQYF. The CDR3 DNA is TGTGCCAGCAGCCATCTTGCCCGCACCGTCACAGATACGCAGTATTTT.

This clonotype was counted many times. The V and J genes are TRBV5-1 and TRBJ1-5; 10 bases align to TRBD1. V lost 4 bases to trimming and J lost 5 bases; unmatched junction nucleotides: 3. There are 14 residues in the CDR3. In germline, CDR1 is SGHRS, CDR2 YFSETQ. The CDR3 DNA reads TGCGCCAGCAGCCTCGGGACAGGGGATCAGCCCCAGCATTTT. Amino acids: CASSLGTGDQPQHF.

This clonotype was counted a few times. The chain links TRBV18 to TRBJ2-1; weak D call: TRBD1 (6 bases). CDR3 length: 15 amino acids. Trimming took 4 bases from V and 0 from J, leaving 10 bases between them. The germline gives CDR1 KGHSH, CDR2 LQKENI. CDR3 nucleotides: TGTGCCAGCTCACGACAGGAAAGCTCCTACAATGAGCAGTTCTTC. Its translation: CASSRQESSYNEQFF.

This clonotype was seen many times. The rearrangement joins TRBV29-1 to TRBJ1-1; D possibly corresponds to TRBD1 (6 bases). The germline V gene has CDR1 SQVTM and CDR2 ANQGSEA. The CDR3 has 18 amino acids. The V end lost 6 bases, the J end lost 2 bases, and 28 bases lay between the germline ends. The CDR3 DNA is TGCAGCGTAGGGAGGGGGACAAGGGGGGGGACCCCCAACACTGAAGCTTTCTTT. This encodes CSVGRGTRGGTPNTEAFF.

This clonotype came up many times. V gene TRBV7-8 combines with J gene TRBJ1-5; perhaps TRBD1 as D (5 bases). This CDR3 comprises 15 residues. CDR1 and CDR2 (germline): SGHVS, FQNEAQ. Trimming removed 6 bases from V and 5 bases from J, with 17 bases in between. The CDR3 DNA reads TGTGCCAGCAGAGGGGTCGCGACACCCGATCAGCCCCAGCATTTT. It specifies CASRGVATPDQPQHF.

The rearrangement joins TRBV12-3 or TRBV12-4 to TRBJ2-5; 7 bases fit TRBD2. V shed 6 bases, J shed 5 bases, and the junction held 12 bases outside the gene matches. This CDR3 spans 15 amino acids. Written as DNA, the CDR3 is TGTGCCAGCAGCCCGGGACTAACGGGAGAGGAGACCCAGTACTTC. The encoded protein is CASSPGLTGEETQYF.

About this clonotype itself: A much larger clone differs by one base, so this may be a read error. The CDR3 region is CATGGAREQYF. The CDR3 DNA sequence: TGTGCCACCGGGGGGGCCAGGGAGCAGTACTTC. V gene TRBV10-3 combines with J gene TRBJ2-7; 8 bases are shared with TRBD2. The CDR3 totals 11 residues. V shed 10 bases and J 7 bases; nucleotides not matched to a gene: 6. Per the germline V gene, CDR1 is ENHRY and CDR2 is SYGVKD.

This clonotype was detected only a few times. V gene TRBV12-5 combines with J gene TRBJ2-2; D remains ambiguous. Looked up from germline, CDR1 is LGHNT and CDR2 is FRNRAP. V dropped 6 bases and J dropped 4 bases, with 15 bases sitting between them. This CDR3 comprises 15 residues. CDR3 in amino acids: CASGFWARSTGELFF. CDR3 bases: TGTGCTAGTGGGTTTTGGGCTAGGAGCACCGGGGAGCTGTTTTTT.

Ten or more counts support this clonotype. V usage is TRBV28 and J usage is TRBJ1-2; 8 bases align to TRBD1. Germline trimming cut 8 bases from V and 6 bases from J; bases unmatched to any gene: 11. CDR3 size: 14 residues. Germline V gene sequence: CDR1 MDHEN, CDR2 SYDVKM. The CDR3 coding sequence is TGTGCCAGCTTCGCCCTCGGGACAGGTCATGGCTACACCTTC. It translates to CASFALGTGHGYTF.

The table lists this clonotype with many counts. V and J are TRBV6-6 and TRBJ2-3; no clear D gene. The CDR3 is 15 residues long. Germline CDR1 reads MNHNY; CDR2 reads SVGAGI (reference sequence). V was clipped by 2 bases and J by 1 base, with 10 bases between them. The CDR3 spells CASSYRAMGTDTQYF. CDR3 DNA sequence: TGTGCCAGCAGTTACAGGGCGATGGGCACAGATACGCAGTATTTT.

The rearrangement uses TRBV7-6 and TRBJ1-3, with 8 bases aligning to TRBD1. There are 16 residues in the CDR3. Germline values: CDR1 SGHVS, CDR2 FNYEAQ. With V trimmed by 1 base and J by 0 bases, 2 bases remained unmatched. CDR3 sequence (DNA): TGTGCCAGCAGCTTAGTGGACAGGGACTCTGGAAACACCATATATTTT. It codes for CASSLVDRDSGNTIYF.

This clonotype was picked up many times. V gene TRBV3-1 combines with J gene TRBJ1-6; 10 bases match TRBD1. The ends lost 4 bases at V and 2 bases at J; junction bases unmatched: 5. Germline V gene sequence: CDR1 LGHDT, CDR2 YNNKEL (reference sequence). The CDR3 spans 17 residues. The CDR3 nucleotides are TGTGCCAGCAGCCTTGGGGACAGGGGCCCCTATAATTCACCCCTCCACTTT. It translates to CASSLGDRGPYNSPLHF.

This clonotype was observed many times. The chain recombines TRBV7-9 with TRBJ1-2; D not resolved. The germline CDR1 and CDR2 sequences are SEHNR and FQNEAQ (reference sequence). Trimming cost V 5 bases and J 8 bases, with 12 bases left between them. This CDR3 is 12 amino acids long. Here the CDR3 reads CASSPPGSGYTF. DNA for the CDR3: TGTGCCAGCAGCCCCCCGGGGAGCGGCTACACCTTC.

V gene TRBV12-3 or TRBV12-4 combines with J gene TRBJ2-7, with 9 bases fitting TRBD2. The ends lost 0 bases at V and 1 base at J; junction bases unmatched: 10. The length of the CDR3 is 18 residues. The CDR3 loop reads CASSLASPSGAKSYEQYF. CDR3 in DNA: TGTGCCAGCAGTTTAGCCTCGCCTAGCGGGGCTAAATCCTACGAGCAGTACTTC.

CDR3 nucleotide sequence: TGTGCCAGCAGTTTCGGCGGGTCGCGCGAGCAGTACTTC. Encoded protein: CASSFGGSREQYF. The chain uses TRBV28 and TRBJ2-7; D might be TRBD2 (5 bases). V dropped 3 bases and J dropped 6 bases, with 12 bases sitting between them. Looked up from germline, CDR1 is MDHEN and CDR2 is SYDVKM. The CDR3 contains 13 residues.

The V gene is TRBV18, the J gene TRBJ1-2, with a weak D call TRBD1 (6 bases). Per germline, CDR1 KGHSH and CDR2 LQKENI. Trimming took 3 bases from V and 7 from J, leaving 18 bases between them. The CDR3 is made up of 15 amino acids. The CDR3 region is CASSPQDGGPSGYTF. For the CDR3, the DNA is TGTGCCAGCTCACCGCAGGATGGGGGCCCGAGTGGCTACACCTTC.

The table lists this clonotype with many counts. The chain uses TRBV7-3 and TRBJ2-7, with D hard to call. The CDR3 has 14 residues. CDR1 is SGHTA and CDR2 is FQGTGA in the germline V gene. The V end lost 1 base, the J end lost 9 bases, and 16 bases lay between the germline ends. The CDR3 reads CASSLNRFTTTQYF. The CDR3 DNA reads TGTGCCAGCAGCTTAAACAGATTTACTACGACGCAGTACTTC. Supplemented by reference TRBV7-3 and TRBJ2-7, the full variable domain reads GAGVSQTPSNKVTEKGKYVELRCDPISGHTALYWYRQSLGQGPEFLIYFQGTGAADDSGLPNDRFFAVRPEGSVSTLKIQRTERGDSAVYLCASSLNRFTTTQYFGPGTRLTVT.

This clonotype occurred a few times. The chain carries TRBV7-9 and TRBJ2-5, with D perhaps assigned TRBD1 or TRBD2 (6 bases each). The length of the CDR3 is 16 residues. Between the trimmed V and J ends, which lost 5 bases and 5 bases, there was a span of 21 bases. Germline CDR1 and CDR2: SEHNR and FQNEAQ (reference sequence). The CDR3 DNA reads as TGTGCCAGCAGCCCCCCGGGGGCCTTGGACTATGAGACCCAGTACTTC. The encoded protein is CASSPPGALDYETQYF.

This clonotype was detected ten times or more. V usage is TRBV20-1 and J usage is TRBJ2-7; D is possibly TRBD2 (7 bases). The ends were cut back, 4 bases at V and 7 bases at J, with 14 bases in the middle. The CDR3 totals 12 residues. Germline loops: CDR1 DFQATT, CDR2 SNEGSKA (reference sequence). The CDR3 here is CSATRRGGEQYF. The CDR3 nucleotides read TGCAGTGCTACACGAAGGGGGGGGGAGCAGTACTTC.

This clonotype showed up many times. The chain couples TRBV5-1 to TRBJ1-2; 8 positions match TRBD1. CDR1 is SGHRS and CDR2 is YFSETQ in the germline V gene. V shed 4 bases and J 8 bases; nucleotides not matched to a gene: 13. The CDR3 consists of 15 residues. The CDR3 DNA sequence: TGCGCCAGCAGCCCCCGACGGGACAGGTACGACGGCTACACCTTC. Its protein product is CASSPRRDRYDGYTF. Filled out from reference TRBV5-1 and TRBJ1-2, the complete variable domain reads KAGVTQTPRYLIKTRGQQVTLSCSPISGHRSVSWYQQTPGQGLQFLFEYFSETQRNKGNFPGRFSGRQFSNSRSEMNVSTLELGDSALYLCASSPRRDRYDGYTFGSGTRLTVV.

This chain uses TRBV28 with TRBJ1-1, with TRBD1 matching over 9 bases. The CDR3 totals 16 residues. Germline V gene lookup returns CDR1 MDHEN and CDR2 SYDVKM. V lost 4 bases, J lost 1 base, and 7 bases stayed unmatched. The CDR3 DNA reads as TGTGCCAGCAGTTCCCGGGACAGGGCTCCGAACACTGAAGCTTTCTTT. This translates into CASSSRDRAPNTEAFF.

In its sample, this clonotype was seen many times. This rearrangement joins TRBV11-2 to TRBJ1-4; 9 bases are a match to TRBD1. V gave up 3 bases and J gave up 8 bases; unmatched junction bases: 10. The CDR3 is 16 residues long. Germline CDR1 reads SGHAT; CDR2 reads FQNNGV. For the CDR3, the DNA is TGTGCCAGCAGCTTCTCATCCGGGACAGGGAGGGAAAAACTGTTTTTT. Translated: CASSFSSGTGREKLFF.

This clonotype was seen at least ten times. The rearrangement joins TRBV5-1 to TRBJ2-3; TRBD2 might be the D (6 bases). V was trimmed by 0 bases and J by 4 bases, leaving 9 bases between them. Germline loops: CDR1 SGHRS, CDR2 YFSETQ. The CDR3 totals 14 residues. Here the CDR3 DNA reads TGCGCCAGCAGCTTGGGGGGGGATGCAGATACGCAGTATTTT. It translates to CASSLGGDADTQYF.